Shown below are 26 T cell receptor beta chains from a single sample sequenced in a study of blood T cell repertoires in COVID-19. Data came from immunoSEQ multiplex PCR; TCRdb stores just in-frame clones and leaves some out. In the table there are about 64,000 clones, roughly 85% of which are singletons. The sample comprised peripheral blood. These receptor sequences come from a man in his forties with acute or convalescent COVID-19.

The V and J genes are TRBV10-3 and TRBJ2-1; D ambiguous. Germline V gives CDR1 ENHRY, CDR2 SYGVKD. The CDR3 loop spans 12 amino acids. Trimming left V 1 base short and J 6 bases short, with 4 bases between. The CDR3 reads CAISEWSNEQFF. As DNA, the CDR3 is TGTGCCATCAGTGAGTGGAGCAATGAGCAGTTCTTC.

Here the CDR3 DNA reads TGTGCCAGCAGTTTATATAGAAACTCCTACAATGAGCAGTTCTTC. Translating it yields CASSLYRNSYNEQFF. This chain connects TRBV28 to TRBJ2-1; D is undetermined. The CDR3 has 15 amino acids. V was shortened by 1 base and J by 0 bases, with 7 bases between the two germline ends. The germline V gene has CDR1 MDHEN and CDR2 SYDVKM.

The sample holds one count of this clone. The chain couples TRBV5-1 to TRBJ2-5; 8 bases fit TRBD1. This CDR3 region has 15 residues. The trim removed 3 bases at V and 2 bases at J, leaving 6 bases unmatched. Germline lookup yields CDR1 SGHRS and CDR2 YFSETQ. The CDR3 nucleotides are TGCGCCAGCAGCTCAGGACAGGGATCACAAGAGACCCAGTACTTC. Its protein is CASSSGQGSQETQYF. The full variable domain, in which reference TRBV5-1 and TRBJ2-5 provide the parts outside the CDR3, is KAGVTQTPRYLIKTRGQQVTLSCSPISGHRSVSWYQQTPGQGLQFLFEYFSETQRNKGNFPGRFSGRQFSNSRSEMNVSTLELGDSALYLCASSSGQGSQETQYFGPGTRLLVL.

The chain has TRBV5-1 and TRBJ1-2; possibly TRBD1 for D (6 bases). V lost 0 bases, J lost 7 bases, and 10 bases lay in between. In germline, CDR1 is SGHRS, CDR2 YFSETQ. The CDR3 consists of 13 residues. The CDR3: CASSLVAGVGYTF. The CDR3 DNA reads TGCGCCAGCAGCTTGGTGGCAGGGGTTGGCTACACCTTC.

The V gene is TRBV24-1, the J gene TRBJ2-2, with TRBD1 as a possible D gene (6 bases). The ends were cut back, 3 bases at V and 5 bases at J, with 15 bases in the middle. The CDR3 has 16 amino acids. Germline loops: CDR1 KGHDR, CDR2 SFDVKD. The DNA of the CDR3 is TGTGCCACCAGTGATACAACAGGGACCCTTACCGGGGAGCTGTTTTTT. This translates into CATSDTTGTLTGELFF.

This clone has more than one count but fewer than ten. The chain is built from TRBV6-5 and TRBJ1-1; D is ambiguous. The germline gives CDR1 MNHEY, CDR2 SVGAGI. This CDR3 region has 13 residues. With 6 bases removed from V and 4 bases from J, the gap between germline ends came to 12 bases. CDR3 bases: TGTGCCAGCAGCCTAAGACGAGGCACTGAAGCTTTCTTT. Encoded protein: CASSLRRGTEAFF.

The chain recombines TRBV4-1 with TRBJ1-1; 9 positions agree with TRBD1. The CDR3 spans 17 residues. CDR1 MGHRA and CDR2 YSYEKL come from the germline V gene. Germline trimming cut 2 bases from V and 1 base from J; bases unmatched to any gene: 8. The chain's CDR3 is CASSQPAGTGKNTEAFF. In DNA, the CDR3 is TGCGCCAGCAGCCAACCAGCAGGGACAGGGAAGAACACTGAAGCTTTCTTT.

This CDR3 is CASSFAGGNSPLHF. The CDR3, as DNA: TGTGCCAGCAGTTTCGCAGGGGGGAATTCACCCCTCCACTTT. This chain joins TRBV27 and TRBJ1-6, with TRBD1 identical over 7 bases. With 3 bases clipped from V and 7 bases from J, the junction kept 3 bases outside the gene matches. The CDR3 runs 14 residues. Germline V CDR1 and CDR2: MNHEY, SMNVEV (reference sequence).

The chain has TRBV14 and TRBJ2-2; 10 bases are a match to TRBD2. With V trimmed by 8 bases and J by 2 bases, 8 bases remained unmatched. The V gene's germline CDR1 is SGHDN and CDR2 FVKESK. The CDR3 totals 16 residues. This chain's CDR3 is CASGLAGAFNTGELFF. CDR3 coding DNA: TGTGCCAGCGGTCTAGCGGGGGCCTTCAACACCGGGGAGCTGTTTTTT. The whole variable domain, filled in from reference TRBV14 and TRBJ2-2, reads EAGVTQFPSHSVIEKGQTVTLRCDPISGHDNLYWYRRVMGKEIKFLLHFVKESKQDESGMPNNRFLAERTGGTYSTLKVQPAELEDSGVYFCASGLAGAFNTGELFFGEGSRLTVL.

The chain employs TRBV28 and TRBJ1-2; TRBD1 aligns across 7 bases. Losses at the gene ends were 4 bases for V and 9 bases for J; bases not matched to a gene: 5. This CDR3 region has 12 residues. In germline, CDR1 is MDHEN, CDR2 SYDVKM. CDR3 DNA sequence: TGTGCCAGCAGTTCAGACAGGGCCCGCTACACCTTC. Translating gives CASSSDRARYTF.

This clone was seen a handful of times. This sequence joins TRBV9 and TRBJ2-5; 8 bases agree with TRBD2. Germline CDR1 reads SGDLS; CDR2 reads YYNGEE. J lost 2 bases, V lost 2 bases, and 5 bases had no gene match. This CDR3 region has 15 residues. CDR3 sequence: CASSVYGGGQETQYF. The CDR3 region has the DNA TGTGCCAGCAGCGTGTACGGGGGGGGTCAAGAGACCCAGTACTTC.

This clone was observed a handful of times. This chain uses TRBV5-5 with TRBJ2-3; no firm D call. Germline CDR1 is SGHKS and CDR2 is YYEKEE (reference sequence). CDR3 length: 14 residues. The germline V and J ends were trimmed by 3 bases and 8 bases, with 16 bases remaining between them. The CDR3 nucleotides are TGTGCCAGCAGCTCCCAGGCTCCAGATGCTACGCAGTATTTT. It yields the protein CASSSQAPDATQYF.

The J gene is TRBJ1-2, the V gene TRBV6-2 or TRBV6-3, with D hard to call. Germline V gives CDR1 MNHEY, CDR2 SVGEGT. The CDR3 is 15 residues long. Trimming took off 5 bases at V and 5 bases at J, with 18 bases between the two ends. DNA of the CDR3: TGTGCCAGCAGTGACCCCGGACTCCTTGGGTATGGCTACACCTTC. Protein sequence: CASSDPGLLGYGYTF.

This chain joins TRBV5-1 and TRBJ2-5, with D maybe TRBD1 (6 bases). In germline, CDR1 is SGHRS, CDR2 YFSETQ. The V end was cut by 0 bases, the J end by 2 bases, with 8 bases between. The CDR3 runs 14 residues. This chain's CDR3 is CASSLDREQETQYF. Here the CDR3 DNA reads TGCGCCAGCAGCTTGGACAGGGAACAAGAGACCCAGTACTTC. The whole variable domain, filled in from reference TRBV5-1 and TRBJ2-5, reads KAGVTQTPRYLIKTRGQQVTLSCSPISGHRSVSWYQQTPGQGLQFLFEYFSETQRNKGNFPGRFSGRQFSNSRSEMNVSTLELGDSALYLCASSLDREQETQYFGPGTRLLVL.

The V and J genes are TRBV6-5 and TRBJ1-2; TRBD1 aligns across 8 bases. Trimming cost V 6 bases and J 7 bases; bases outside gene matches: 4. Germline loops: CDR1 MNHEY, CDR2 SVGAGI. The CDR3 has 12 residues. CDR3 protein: CASRAGGGGYTF. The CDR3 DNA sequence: TGTGCCAGCAGGGCAGGGGGCGGTGGCTACACCTTC.

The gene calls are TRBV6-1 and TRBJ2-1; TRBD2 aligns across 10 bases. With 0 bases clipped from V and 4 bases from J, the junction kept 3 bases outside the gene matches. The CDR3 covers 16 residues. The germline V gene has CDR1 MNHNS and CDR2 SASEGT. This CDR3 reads CASSEAAGGFYNEQFF. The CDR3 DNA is TGTGCCAGCAGTGAAGCAGCGGGGGGGTTTTACAATGAGCAGTTCTTC.

The CDR3 protein is CAISVVAMNTEAFF. CDR3 nucleotides: TGTGCCATCAGTGTGGTGGCCATGAACACTGAAGCTTTCTTT. The chain couples TRBV10-3 to TRBJ1-1; D is ambiguous. CDR3 length equals 14 residues. The V and J ends lost 4 bases and 0 bases respectively, with 9 bases between them. The germline gives CDR1 ENHRY, CDR2 SYGVKD.

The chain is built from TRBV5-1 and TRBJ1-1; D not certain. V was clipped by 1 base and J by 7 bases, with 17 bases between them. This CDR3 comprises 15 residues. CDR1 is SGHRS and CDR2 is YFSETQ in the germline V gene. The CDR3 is CASSLSGEVLGEAFF. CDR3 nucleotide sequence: TGCGCCAGCAGCTTGAGCGGGGAAGTACTGGGTGAAGCTTTCTTT.

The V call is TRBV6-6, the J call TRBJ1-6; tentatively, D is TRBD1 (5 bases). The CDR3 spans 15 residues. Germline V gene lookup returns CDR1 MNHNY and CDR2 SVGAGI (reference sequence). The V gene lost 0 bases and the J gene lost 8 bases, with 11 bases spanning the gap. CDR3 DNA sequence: TGTGCCAGCAGTTACTCGGTGGGGCCCTATTCACCCCTCCACTTT. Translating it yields CASSYSVGPYSPLHF.

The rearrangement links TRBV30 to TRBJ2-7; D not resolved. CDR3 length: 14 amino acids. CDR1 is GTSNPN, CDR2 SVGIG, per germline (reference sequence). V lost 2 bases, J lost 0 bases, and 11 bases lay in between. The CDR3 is CAWSLWPHSYEQYF. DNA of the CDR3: TGTGCCTGGAGTTTGTGGCCCCACTCCTACGAGCAGTACTTC.

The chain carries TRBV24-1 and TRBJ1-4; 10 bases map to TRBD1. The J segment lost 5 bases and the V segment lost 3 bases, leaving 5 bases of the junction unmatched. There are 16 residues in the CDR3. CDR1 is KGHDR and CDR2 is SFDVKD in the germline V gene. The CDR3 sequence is CATSDGTGELNEKLFF. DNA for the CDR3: TGTGCCACCAGTGATGGGACAGGGGAGCTAAATGAAAAACTGTTTTTT.

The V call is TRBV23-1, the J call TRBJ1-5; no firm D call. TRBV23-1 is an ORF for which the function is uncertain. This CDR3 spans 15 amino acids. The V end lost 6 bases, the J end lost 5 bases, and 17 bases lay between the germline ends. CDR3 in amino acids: CASRVPEGRDQPQHF. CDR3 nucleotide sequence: TGCGCCAGCAGAGTCCCCGAGGGTCGAGATCAGCCCCAGCATTTT.

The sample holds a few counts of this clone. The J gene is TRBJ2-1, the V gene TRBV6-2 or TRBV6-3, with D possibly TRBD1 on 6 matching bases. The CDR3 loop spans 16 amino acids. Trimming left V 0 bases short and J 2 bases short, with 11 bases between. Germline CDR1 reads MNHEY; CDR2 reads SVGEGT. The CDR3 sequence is CASSYSMGAAYNEQFF. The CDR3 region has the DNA TGTGCCAGCAGTTACTCTATGGGGGCCGCCTACAATGAGCAGTTCTTC.

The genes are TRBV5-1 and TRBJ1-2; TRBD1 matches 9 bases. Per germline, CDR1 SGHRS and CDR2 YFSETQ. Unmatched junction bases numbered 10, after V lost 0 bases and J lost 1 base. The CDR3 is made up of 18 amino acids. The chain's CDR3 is CASSLDGRRQGGNYGYTF. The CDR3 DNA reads TGCGCCAGCAGCTTGGATGGTAGGAGACAGGGGGGTAACTATGGCTACACCTTC.

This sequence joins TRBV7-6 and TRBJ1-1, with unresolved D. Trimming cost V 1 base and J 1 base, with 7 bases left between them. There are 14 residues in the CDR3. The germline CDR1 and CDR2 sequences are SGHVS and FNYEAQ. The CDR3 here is CASSLEAGNTEAFF. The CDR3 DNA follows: TGTGCCAGCAGCTTAGAGGCGGGGAACACTGAAGCTTTCTTT.

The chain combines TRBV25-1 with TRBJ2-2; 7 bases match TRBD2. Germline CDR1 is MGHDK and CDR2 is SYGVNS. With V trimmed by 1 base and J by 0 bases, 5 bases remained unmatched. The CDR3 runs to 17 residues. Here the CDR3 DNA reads TGTGCCAGCAGTGAATTTTTGGCGGGGGCGAACACCGGGGAGCTGTTTTTT. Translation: CASSEFLAGANTGELFF.